This T cell receptor beta chain derives from a study of shared T cell receptors in the human thymus. The method was immunoSEQ multiplex PCR; TCRdb's version includes in-frame clones alone and lacks a portion of them. In the table there are over 650,000 clones, around 87% of which are singletons. V was trimmed by 2 bases and J by 3 bases, leaving 11 bases between them. The CDR3 sequence is 15 residues long. CDR1 is MNHEY, CDR2 SVGAGI, per germline. These same records also appear under a second study, on human thymus T cells. Per that study: Surgeons resected thymus tissue during corrective heart surgery.

This receptor was obtained from a boy younger than two with a congenital heart defect. Specimen: thymocytes. The chain uses TRBV6-5 and TRBJ1-5; no reliable D call. CDR3 bases: TGTGCCAGCAGTTACGGCCAGCGCGACAATCAGCCCCAGCATTTT. Protein product: CASSYGQRDNQPQHF.